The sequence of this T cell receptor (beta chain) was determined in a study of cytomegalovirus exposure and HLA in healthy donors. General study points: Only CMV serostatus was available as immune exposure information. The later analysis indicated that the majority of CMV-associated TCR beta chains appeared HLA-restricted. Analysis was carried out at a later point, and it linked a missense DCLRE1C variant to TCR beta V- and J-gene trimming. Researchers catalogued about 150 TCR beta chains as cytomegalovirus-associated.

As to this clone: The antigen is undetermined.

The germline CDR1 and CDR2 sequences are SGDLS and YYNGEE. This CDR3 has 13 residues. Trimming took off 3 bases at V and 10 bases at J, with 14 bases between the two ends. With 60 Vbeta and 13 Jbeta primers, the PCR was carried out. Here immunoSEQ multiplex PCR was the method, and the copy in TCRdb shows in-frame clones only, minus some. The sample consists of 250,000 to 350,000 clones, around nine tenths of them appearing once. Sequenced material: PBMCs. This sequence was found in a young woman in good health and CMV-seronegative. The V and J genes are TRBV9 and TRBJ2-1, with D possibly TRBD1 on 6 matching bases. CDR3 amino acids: CASSGTARGEQFF. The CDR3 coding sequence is TGTGCCAGCAGCGGGACAGCCCGAGGGGAGCAGTTCTTC. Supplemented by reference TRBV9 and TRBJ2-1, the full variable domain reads DSGVTQTPKHLITATGQRVTLRCSPRSGDLSVYWYQQSLDQGLQFLIQYYNGEERAKGNILERFSAQQFPDLHSELNLSSLELGDSALYFCASSGTARGEQFFGPGTRLTVL.